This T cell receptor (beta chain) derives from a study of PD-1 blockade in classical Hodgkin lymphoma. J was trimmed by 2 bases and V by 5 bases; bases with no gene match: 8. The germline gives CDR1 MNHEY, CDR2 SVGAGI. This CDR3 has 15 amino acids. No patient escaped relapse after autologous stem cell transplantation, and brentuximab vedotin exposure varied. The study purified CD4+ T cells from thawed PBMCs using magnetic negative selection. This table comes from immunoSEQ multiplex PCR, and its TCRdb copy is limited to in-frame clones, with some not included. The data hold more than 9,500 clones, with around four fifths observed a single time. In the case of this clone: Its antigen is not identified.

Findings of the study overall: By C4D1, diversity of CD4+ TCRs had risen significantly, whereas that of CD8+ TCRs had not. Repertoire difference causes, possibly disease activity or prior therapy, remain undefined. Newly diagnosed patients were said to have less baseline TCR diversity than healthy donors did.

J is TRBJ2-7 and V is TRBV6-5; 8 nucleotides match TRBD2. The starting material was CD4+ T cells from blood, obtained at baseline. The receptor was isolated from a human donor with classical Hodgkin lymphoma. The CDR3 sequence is CASSTAGGGTYEQYF. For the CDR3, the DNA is TGTGCCAGCAGTACGGCTGGCGGGGGGACCTACGAGCAGTACTTC.